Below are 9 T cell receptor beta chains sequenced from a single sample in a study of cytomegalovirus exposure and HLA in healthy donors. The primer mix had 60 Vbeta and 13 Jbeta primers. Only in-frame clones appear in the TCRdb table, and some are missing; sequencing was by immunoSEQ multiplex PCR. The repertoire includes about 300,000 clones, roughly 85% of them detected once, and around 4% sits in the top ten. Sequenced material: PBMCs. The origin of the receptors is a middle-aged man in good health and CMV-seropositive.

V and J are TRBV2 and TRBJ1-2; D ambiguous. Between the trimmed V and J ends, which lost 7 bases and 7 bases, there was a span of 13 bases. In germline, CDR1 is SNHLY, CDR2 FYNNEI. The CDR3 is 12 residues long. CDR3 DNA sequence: TGTGCCAGCAATGACGACTCTCCTGGCTACACCTTC. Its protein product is CASNDDSPGYTF. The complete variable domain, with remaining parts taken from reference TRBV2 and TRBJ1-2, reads EPEVTQTPSHQVTQMGQEVILRCVPISNHLYFYWYRQILGQKVEFLVSFYNNEISEKSEIFDDQFSVERPDGSNFTLKIRSTKLEDSAMYFCASNDDSPGYTFGSGTRLTVV.

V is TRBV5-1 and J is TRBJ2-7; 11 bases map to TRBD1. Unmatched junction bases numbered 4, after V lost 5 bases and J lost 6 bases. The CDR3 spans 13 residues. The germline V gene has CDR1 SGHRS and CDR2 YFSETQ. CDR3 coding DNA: TGCGCCAGCAGGGCCGGGACAGGGGGCGAGCAGTACTTC. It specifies CASRAGTGGEQYF.

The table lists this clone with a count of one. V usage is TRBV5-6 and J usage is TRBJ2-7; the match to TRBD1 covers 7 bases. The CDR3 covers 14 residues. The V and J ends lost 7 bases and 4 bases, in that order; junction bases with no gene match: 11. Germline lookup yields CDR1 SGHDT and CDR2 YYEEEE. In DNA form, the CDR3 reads TGTGCCAGCTCCTTAACAGGGGCCCCATACGAGCAGTACTTC. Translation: CASSLTGAPYEQYF.

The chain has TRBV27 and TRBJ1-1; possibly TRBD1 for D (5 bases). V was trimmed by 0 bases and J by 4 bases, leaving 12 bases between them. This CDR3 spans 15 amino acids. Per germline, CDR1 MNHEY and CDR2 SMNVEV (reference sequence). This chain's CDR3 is CASSLSFQGFTEAFF. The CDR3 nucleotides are TGTGCCAGCAGTTTATCGTTTCAGGGATTCACTGAAGCTTTCTTT.

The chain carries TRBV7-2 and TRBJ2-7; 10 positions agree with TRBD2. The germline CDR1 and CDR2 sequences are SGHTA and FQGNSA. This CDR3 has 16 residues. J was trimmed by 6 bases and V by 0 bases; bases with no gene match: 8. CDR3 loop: CASSLAPGLASSEQYF. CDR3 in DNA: TGTGCCAGCAGCTTAGCCCCGGGACTAGCGTCTAGCGAGCAGTACTTC.

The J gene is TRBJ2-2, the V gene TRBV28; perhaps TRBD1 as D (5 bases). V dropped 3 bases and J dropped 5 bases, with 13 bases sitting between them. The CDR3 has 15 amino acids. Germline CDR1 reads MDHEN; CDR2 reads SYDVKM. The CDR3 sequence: CASSFHRMGTGELFF. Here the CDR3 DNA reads TGTGCCAGCAGTTTTCACAGGATGGGGACCGGGGAGCTGTTTTTT.

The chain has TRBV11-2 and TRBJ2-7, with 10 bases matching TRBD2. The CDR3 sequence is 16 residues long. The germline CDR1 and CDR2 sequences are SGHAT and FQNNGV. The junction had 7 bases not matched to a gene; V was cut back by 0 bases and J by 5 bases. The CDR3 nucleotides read TGTGCCAGCAGCTTAGAGTCTAGCGGGAGTTTCAACGAGCAGTACTTC. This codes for CASSLESSGSFNEQYF.

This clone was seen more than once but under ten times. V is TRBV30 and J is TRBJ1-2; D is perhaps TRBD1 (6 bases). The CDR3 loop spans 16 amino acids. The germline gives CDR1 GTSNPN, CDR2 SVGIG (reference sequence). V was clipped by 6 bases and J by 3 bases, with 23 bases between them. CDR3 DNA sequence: TGTGCCTGCCCATATGTCGGGGGGGCGTCGGACTATGGCTACACCTTC. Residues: CACPYVGGASDYGYTF.

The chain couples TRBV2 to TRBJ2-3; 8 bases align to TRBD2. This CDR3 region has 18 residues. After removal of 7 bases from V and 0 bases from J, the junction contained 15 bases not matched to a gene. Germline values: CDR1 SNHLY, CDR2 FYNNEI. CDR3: CASIDRVLAGTSTDTQYF. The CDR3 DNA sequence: TGTGCCAGCATCGATAGAGTATTAGCGGGGACTAGCACAGATACGCAGTATTTT.